The present TCR beta chain was sequenced within a study of shared clonotypes between healthy human individuals. Naive CD8 cells were CD45RO-negative, positively selected for CCR7, excluding terminally differentiated effector memory CD45RA+ cells. Germline CDR1 reads MNHEY; CDR2 reads SMNVEV (reference sequence). With 6 bases removed from V and 5 bases from J, the gap between germline ends came to 17 bases. This CDR3 contains 15 residues. The table came from immunoSEQ multiplex PCR; TCRdb's copy has only in-frame clones and leaves some out. Of around 2.1 million clones in the sample, roughly 91% are singletons; the top ten hold under 2%.

The TCR was taken from a man aged 18 to 30 in good health. Some clones in this sample may be carry-over from other donors' samples. Sample: naive CD8+ T cells from PBMCs. The chain recombines TRBV27 with TRBJ2-1; tentatively, D is TRBD1 (6 bases). This CDR3 reads CASRLPGQLNNEQFF. The DNA for the CDR3 is TGTGCCAGCAGACTGCCTGGACAGCTAAACAATGAGCAGTTCTTC.